This is a list of T cell receptor beta chains from one sample in a study of cytomegalovirus exposure and HLA in healthy donors. The protocol was immunoSEQ multiplex PCR, while the TCRdb copy is restricted to in-frame clones and leaves out a portion. The top ten hold 3% to 4.5% of the sample, which has approximately 120,000 clones, 72% seen once. The specimen was PBMCs. These receptors originate from a young man in good health and CMV-seronegative. CDR3s include the opening cysteine and the closing phenylalanine or tryptophan. Each record gives: V gene, CDR3 protein.

>TRBV5-1
CASSLVGAGETQYF
>TRBV27
CASSPGTSGGYNEQFF
>TRBV6-5
CASSNYRGYYEQYF
>TRBV7-3
CASSLIERSGGTDTQYF
>TRBV7-3
CASSLTETGDGYTF
>TRBV7-2
CASSLVGTSGGAVGELFF
>TRBV4-2
CASSQAGTSGYEQYF
>TRBV6-5
CASTAASGGVETQYF
>TRBV7-6
CASRTGGLNTEAFF
>TRBV10-3
CAIKTQAYLGNTEAFF
>TRBV7-9
CASSPPPGTNEKLFF
>TRBV4-2
CASSQERTWKETQYF
>TRBV10-3
CAISESSYEQYF
>TRBV27
CASSLRGPSYEQYF
>TRBV29-1
CSVESPYQETQYF
>TRBV4-1
CASSQEGRRRSSYNSPLHF
>TRBV5-7
CASSLRTGEHSPLHF
>TRBV28
CASTTGGTYNEQFF
>TRBV5-1
CASSFAGTGGEKLFF
>TRBV5-4
CASSSPGQGADTQYF
>TRBV28
CASSFSGTSTDTQYF
>TRBV28
CASSSPSLAGGSTDTQYF
>TRBV4-3
CASSQDLAGAYNEQFF
>TRBV27
CASSLRGGLTYEQYF
>TRBV6-5
CASSYSRGAGANVLTF
>TRBV28
CASSLSRDSTWGGYTF
>TRBV28
CASREQGEGNQPQHF
>TRBV5-1
CASSLVQGSYTEAFF
>TRBV6-6
CASSDPDRGHGYTF
>TRBV19
CASSPGQSNEKLFF
>TRBV18
CASSPRDSNYEQYF
>TRBV10-3
CAIGLTNNEQFF
>TRBV7-9
CSSSSSRTGGEYEQYF
>TRBV19
CASSIYNRGLPDTQYF
>TRBV19
CASSPPRGKSSYEQYF
>TRBV18
CASSQDRGWGTEAFF
>TRBV5-6
CAGSLQEEPKNIQYF
>TRBV9
CASSVGPLASTDTQYF
>TRBV2
CASYSGANVLTF
>TRBV10-2
CASSDVAGADIQYF
>TRBV4-1
CASSQVGQTYNEQFF
>TRBV7-7
CVCGNTDTQYF
>TRBV7-2
CASSLVEGWDTEAFF
>TRBV6-1
CASSWTDMNTEAFF
>TRBV2
CASSENASGHF
>TRBV6-1
CASRNRGANEKLFF
>TRBV7-9
CSSSLMRQKIYGYTF
>TRBV19
CASRVAGAQTQYF
>TRBV19
CASSEPGTGDPYEQYF
>TRBV19
CASKMRGTNTGELFF
>TRBV18
CASSPPLYGDTAYGYTF
>TRBV6-5
CASIKYGAYEQYF
>TRBV25-1
CASSDHATGTGYTF
>TRBV6-6
CASSYGGQGPYEQYF
>TRBV6-1
CASKRGQETQYF
>TRBV10-3
CAISFGQHNSPLHF
>TRBV5-1
CASSRLSGGAGETQYF
>TRBV6-5
CASSRTNTGELFF